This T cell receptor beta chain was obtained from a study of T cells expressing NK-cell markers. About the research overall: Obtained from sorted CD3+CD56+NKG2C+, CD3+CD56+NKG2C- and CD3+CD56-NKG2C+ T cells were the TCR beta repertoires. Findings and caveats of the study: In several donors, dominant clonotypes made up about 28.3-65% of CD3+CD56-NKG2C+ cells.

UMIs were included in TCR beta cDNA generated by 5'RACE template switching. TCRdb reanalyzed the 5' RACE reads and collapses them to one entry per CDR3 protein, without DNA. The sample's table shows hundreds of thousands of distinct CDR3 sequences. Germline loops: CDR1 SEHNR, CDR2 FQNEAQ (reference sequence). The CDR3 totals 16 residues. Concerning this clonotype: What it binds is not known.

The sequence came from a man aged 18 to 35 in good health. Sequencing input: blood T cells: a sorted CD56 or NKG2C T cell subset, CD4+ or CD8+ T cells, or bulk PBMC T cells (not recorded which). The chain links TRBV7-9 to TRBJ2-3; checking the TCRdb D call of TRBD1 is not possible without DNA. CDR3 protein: CASSFRVLPSKDTQYF.